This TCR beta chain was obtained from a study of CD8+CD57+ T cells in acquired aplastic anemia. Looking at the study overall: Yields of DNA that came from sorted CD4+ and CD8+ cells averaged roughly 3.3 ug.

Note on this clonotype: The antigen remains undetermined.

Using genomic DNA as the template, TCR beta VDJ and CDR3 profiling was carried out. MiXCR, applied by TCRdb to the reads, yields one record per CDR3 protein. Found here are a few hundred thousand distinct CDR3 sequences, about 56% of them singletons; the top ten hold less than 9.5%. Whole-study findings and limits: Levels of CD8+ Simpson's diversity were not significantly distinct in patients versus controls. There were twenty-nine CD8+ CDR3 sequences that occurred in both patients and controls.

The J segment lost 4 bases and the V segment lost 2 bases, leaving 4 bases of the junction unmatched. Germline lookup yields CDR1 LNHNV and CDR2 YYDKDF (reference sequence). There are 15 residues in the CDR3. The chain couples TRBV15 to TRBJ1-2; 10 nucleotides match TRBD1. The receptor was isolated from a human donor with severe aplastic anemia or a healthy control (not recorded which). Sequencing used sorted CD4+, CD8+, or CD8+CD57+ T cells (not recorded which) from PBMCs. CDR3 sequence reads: CATSRSGTGVYGYTF. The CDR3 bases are TGTGCCACCAGCAGATCAGGGACAGGGGTCTATGGCTACACCTTC.